What follows are 15 T cell receptor beta chains derived from one specimen sequenced in a study of cytomegalovirus exposure and HLA in healthy donors. Vbeta (60) and Jbeta (13) primers were used in the PCR. Produced via immunoSEQ multiplex PCR; TCRdb's table is partial and in-frame only. Of over 150,000 clones listed, approximately 79% were seen once; the top ten hold approximately 1.3%. The specimen was PBMCs. Receptors were obtained from a man between 60 and 75 years old in good health and CMV-seronegative.

The V call is TRBV2, the J call TRBJ1-1; no definite D call. The CDR3 length is 13 residues. Trimming removed 5 bases at V and 2 bases at J, with 9 bases between. Germline V CDR1 and CDR2: SNHLY, FYNNEI. The CDR3 loop reads CASSLQENTEAFF. CDR3 DNA sequence: TGTGCCAGCAGTCTCCAGGAAAACACTGAAGCTTTCTTT. Drawing the rest from reference TRBV2 and TRBJ1-1, the complete variable domain is EPEVTQTPSHQVTQMGQEVILRCVPISNHLYFYWYRQILGQKVEFLVSFYNNEISEKSEIFDDQFSVERPDGSNFTLKIRSTKLEDSAMYFCASSLQENTEAFFGQGTRLTVV.

The V gene is TRBV5-1, the J gene TRBJ2-5; D perhaps matches TRBD1 (5 bases). The DNA matches TRBJ2-7 better at its end, which makes the J call doubtful. Germline V lookup: CDR1 SGHRS, CDR2 YFSETQ. The CDR3 loop spans 14 amino acids. CDR3 DNA: TGCGCCAGCAGCTTAGCAGGGCCTCCAGCCGAGCAGTACTTC. It yields the protein CASSLAGPPAEQYF.

The chain uses TRBV7-3 and TRBJ2-1; tentative D call: TRBD1 (5 bases). The CDR3 spans 15 residues. The V gene lost 1 base and the J gene lost 6 bases, with 13 bases spanning the gap. Germline loops: CDR1 SGHTA, CDR2 FQGTGA. The CDR3 coding sequence is TGTGCCAGCAGCTTAATGAACCTGGGGCCCAATGAGCAGTTCTTC. Its protein product is CASSLMNLGPNEQFF. Supplemented by reference TRBV7-3 and TRBJ2-1, the full variable domain reads GAGVSQTPSNKVTEKGKYVELRCDPISGHTALYWYRQSLGQGPEFLIYFQGTGAADDSGLPNDRFFAVRPEGSVSTLKIQRTERGDSAVYLCASSLMNLGPNEQFFGPGTRLTVL.

This clone was observed a handful of times. The J gene is TRBJ2-2, the V gene TRBV28; D may be TRBD1 (6 bases). CDR3 length equals 15 residues. V shed 6 bases and J shed 6 bases, with 17 bases lying between them. Germline lookup yields CDR1 MDHEN and CDR2 SYDVKM. CDR3 sequence reads: CASSWGVRGAGELFF. The CDR3 DNA reads as TGTGCCAGCAGCTGGGGAGTCAGGGGTGCCGGGGAGCTGTTTTTT. The full variable domain, its missing parts supplied by reference TRBV28 and TRBJ2-2, is DVKVTQSSRYLVKRTGEKVFLECVQDMDHENMFWYRQDPGLGLRLIYFSYDVKMKEKGDIPEGYSVSREKKERFSLILESASTNQTSMYLCASSWGVRGAGELFFGEGSRLTVL.

The chain joins TRBV28 to TRBJ2-7; the match to TRBD2 covers 8 bases. V shed 5 bases, J shed 3 bases, and the junction held 3 bases outside the gene matches. The CDR3 runs 13 residues. Germline V gene lookup returns CDR1 MDHEN and CDR2 SYDVKM. CDR3 DNA: TGTGCCAGCAGTGGGGCGGGGGGCTACGAGCAGTACTTC. This codes for CASSGAGGYEQYF.

The V call is TRBV5-1, the J call TRBJ2-2, with 9 bases identical to TRBD1. The CDR3 is 15 residues long. CDR1 and CDR2 from the germline V gene are SGHRS and YFSETQ. V shed 0 bases and J 4 bases; nucleotides not matched to a gene: 1. The CDR3: CASSLGTGVTGELFF. The CDR3 DNA reads TGCGCCAGCAGCTTGGGGACAGGGGTCACCGGGGAGCTGTTTTTT.

The chain combines TRBV30 with TRBJ1-4; possible D gene TRBD1, 5 bases. V was trimmed by 3 bases and J by 7 bases, leaving 15 bases between them. Per the germline V gene, CDR1 is GTSNPN and CDR2 is SVGIG (reference sequence). The CDR3 covers 14 residues. CDR3 coding DNA: TGTGCCTGGAGGCAGGGTTTGCGCGGTGAAAAACTGTTTTTT. Amino acid sequence: CAWRQGLRGEKLFF.

The rearrangement uses TRBV10-2 and TRBJ1-5; 9 bases align to TRBD1. The CDR3 runs 14 residues. The V and J ends lost 5 bases and 7 bases, in that order; junction bases with no gene match: 6. Germline values: CDR1 WSHSY, CDR2 SAAADI. In DNA, the CDR3 is TGCGCCAGCAGTTGGGACAGGGATGGACAGCCCCAGCATTTT. It encodes CASSWDRDGQPQHF.

The rearrangement joins TRBV19 to TRBJ1-5; 7 bases line up with TRBD1. The CDR3 runs to 14 residues. CDR1 LNHDA and CDR2 SQIVND come from the germline V gene (reference sequence). Trimming at V came to 6 bases and at J to 4 bases, leaving 6 bases not matched to a gene. The CDR3 DNA sequence: TGTGCCAGTAGCCACCGGGACAGTAATCAGCCCCAGCATTTT. It codes for CASSHRDSNQPQHF.

The chain combines TRBV9 with TRBJ2-1; 10 positions match TRBD2. J was trimmed by 0 bases and V by 0 bases; bases with no gene match: 6. The CDR3 extends over 18 amino acids. CDR1 is SGDLS, CDR2 YYNGEE, per germline. The CDR3: CASSVVAGGPSSYNEQFF. DNA for the CDR3: TGTGCCAGCAGCGTAGTAGCGGGGGGCCCCAGCTCCTACAATGAGCAGTTCTTC. Drawing the rest from reference TRBV9 and TRBJ2-1, the complete variable domain is DSGVTQTPKHLITATGQRVTLRCSPRSGDLSVYWYQQSLDQGLQFLIQYYNGEERAKGNILERFSAQQFPDLHSELNLSSLELGDSALYFCASSVVAGGPSSYNEQFFGPGTRLTVL.

The V call is TRBV6-6, the J call TRBJ2-7; 7 positions match TRBD2. Per germline, CDR1 MNHNY and CDR2 SVGAGI (reference sequence). This CDR3 is 16 amino acids long. J lost 0 bases, V lost 5 bases, and 10 bases had no gene match. In nucleotides, the CDR3 is TGTGCCAGCAGTCCGTATAGCGGGCCGACCTCCTACGAGCAGTACTTC. Its translation: CASSPYSGPTSYEQYF.

The DNA of the CDR3 is TGTGCCAGCAGCTGGGACAATGGTGGAGAGACCCAGTACTTC. Translated, it gives CASSWDNGGETQYF. The gene calls are TRBV7-6 and TRBJ2-5; perhaps TRBD1 as D (6 bases). The length of the CDR3 is 14 residues. With 4 bases removed from V and 4 bases from J, the gap between germline ends came to 13 bases. The germline V gene encodes CDR1 SGHVS and CDR2 FNYEAQ.

V gene TRBV5-6 combines with J gene TRBJ2-7; 10 nucleotides agree with TRBD1. This CDR3 comprises 16 residues. Germline CDR1 SGHDT, CDR2 YYEEEE. After removal of 0 bases from V and 0 bases from J, the junction contained 3 bases not matched to a gene. CDR3: CASSLAGTGASYEQYF. The CDR3 DNA is TGTGCCAGCAGCTTGGCAGGGACAGGGGCCTCCTACGAGCAGTACTTC.

The rearrangement joins TRBV6-5 to TRBJ2-2, with TRBD1 matching 7 bases. This CDR3 has 16 amino acids. V shed 2 bases, J shed 3 bases, and the junction held 6 bases outside the gene matches. Germline CDR1 MNHEY, CDR2 SVGAGI. The CDR3 here is CASSYRNRGYTGELFF. CDR3 bases: TGTGCCAGCAGTTACCGGAACAGGGGTTACACCGGGGAGCTGTTTTTT.

The chain carries TRBV28 and TRBJ1-5; no reliable D call. The V gene lost 6 bases and the J gene lost 8 bases, with 14 bases spanning the gap. The CDR3 contains 13 residues. CDR1 and CDR2 (germline): MDHEN, SYDVKM. CDR3 region: CASSPNRREPQHF. In nucleotides, the CDR3 is TGTGCCAGCAGCCCAAATCGGAGGGAGCCCCAGCATTTT.